These 29 T cell receptor beta chains were sequenced from one sample in a study of shared clonotypes between healthy human individuals. Clones were sequenced by immunoSEQ multiplex PCR, and TCRdb holds only the in-frame ones, with some missing. The profile shows around 450,000 clones, roughly 77% of them singletons. What was sequenced was PBMCs. The receptors stem from a woman aged 40 to 50 in good health. Some clones in this sample may be carry-over from other donors' samples.

This sequence joins TRBV5-4 and TRBJ2-5, with TRBD1 matching over 8 bases. This CDR3 spans 13 amino acids. Germline V gene data show CDR1 as SGHNT and CDR2 as YYREEE (reference sequence). The V gene end was trimmed by 4 bases and the J gene end by 3 bases; junction bases not matched to a gene: 2. The CDR3, as DNA: TGTGCCAGCAGCGCGGACAGGGAAGAGACCCAGTACTTC. Protein product: CASSADREETQYF.

This rearrangement joins TRBV19 to TRBJ1-1, with a weak D call TRBD1 (6 bases). CDR3 length: 12 residues. Trimming pared 3 bases from V and 8 bases from J, leaving 10 bases between. The germline V gene encodes CDR1 LNHDA and CDR2 SQIVND (reference sequence). In DNA form, the CDR3 reads TGTGCCAGTAGTATCGGGGGCTCGGAAGCTTTCTTT. As protein: CASSIGGSEAFF.

This rearrangement joins TRBV5-6 to TRBJ1-3, with a weak D call TRBD1 (5 bases). Per the germline V gene, CDR1 is SGHDT and CDR2 is YYEEEE. The germline V and J ends were trimmed by 4 bases and 4 bases, with 18 bases remaining between them. There are 16 residues in the CDR3. The CDR3 is CASSRTPTVSGNTIYF. For the CDR3, the DNA is TGTGCCAGCAGCCGAACTCCGACAGTTTCAGGAAACACCATATATTTT.

The chain combines TRBV4-2 with TRBJ2-7; 13 nucleotides align to TRBD2. After removal of 0 bases from V and 6 bases from J, the junction contained 5 bases not matched to a gene. This CDR3 comprises 16 residues. CDR1 LGHNA and CDR2 YNFKEQ come from the germline V gene. The CDR3 DNA sequence: TGTGCCAGCAGCCAAGAACTAGCGGGAGGGCCCTCCGAGCAGTACTTC. This sequence encodes CASSQELAGGPSEQYF.

This clone was found once. The chain carries TRBV7-2 and TRBJ1-2, with 7 bases that match TRBD1. V shed 2 bases and J 4 bases; nucleotides not matched to a gene: 7. Germline V gene data show CDR1 as SGHTA and CDR2 as FQGNSA. CDR3 length: 15 amino acids. CDR3 nucleotide sequence: TGTGCCAGCAGCTTAAGTAGGGACAGCTTCTATGGCTACACCTTC. This translates into CASSLSRDSFYGYTF.

The chain combines TRBV5-1 with TRBJ1-3; 7 bases align to TRBD1. Per germline, CDR1 SGHRS and CDR2 YFSETQ. Trimming at V came to 0 bases and at J to 7 bases, leaving 4 bases not matched to a gene. This CDR3 has 14 amino acids. CDR3 sequence: CASSLAGQPNTIYF. The CDR3 region has the DNA TGCGCCAGCAGCTTGGCGGGACAGCCCAACACCATATATTTT.

V and J are TRBV5-1 and TRBJ2-3; perhaps TRBD2 as D (6 bases). The CDR3 loop spans 16 amino acids. V lost 0 bases to trimming and J lost 3 bases, with 14 bases between them. Per the germline V gene, CDR1 is SGHRS and CDR2 is YFSETQ. CDR3 protein: CASSLATGVVTDTQYF. The CDR3 DNA reads as TGCGCCAGCAGCTTGGCCACGGGAGTGGTTACAGATACGCAGTATTTT.

The chain recombines TRBV10-1 with TRBJ2-1; 7 bases match TRBD1. V lost 3 bases, J lost 4 bases, and 12 bases stayed unmatched. The CDR3 sequence is 17 residues long. Looked up from germline, CDR1 is WNHNN and CDR2 is SYGVQD (reference sequence). CDR3 loop: CASSDLLDRPDYNEQFF. CDR3 coding DNA: TGCGCCAGCAGTGACCTCCTGGACAGGCCCGATTACAATGAGCAGTTCTTC.

V gene TRBV30 combines with J gene TRBJ1-3; TRBD1 matches at 8 bases. The CDR3 is 14 residues long. CDR1 and CDR2 (germline): GTSNPN, SVGIG (reference sequence). V shed 3 bases, J shed 2 bases, and the junction held 3 bases outside the gene matches. The DNA of the CDR3 is TGTGCCTGGAGAGACAGGGGCGCTGGAAACACCATATATTTT. Amino acid sequence: CAWRDRGAGNTIYF.

This clone showed up just a few times. The chain joins TRBV27 to TRBJ1-5; D gene ambiguous. Germline-derived CDR1 and CDR2 are MNHEY and SMNVEV (reference sequence). This CDR3 is built from 12 residues. Trimming took 7 bases from V and 9 from J, leaving 13 bases between them. Written as DNA, the CDR3 is TGTGCCAGCATGGCTCAGCGGGGGCCCCAGCATTTT. Its protein is CASMAQRGPQHF.

The chain joins TRBV4-2 to TRBJ2-2; 8 bases agree with TRBD2. J was trimmed by 7 bases and V by 1 base; bases with no gene match: 14. Germline values: CDR1 LGHNA, CDR2 YNFKEQ. CDR3 length equals 18 residues. The CDR3 DNA follows: TGTGCCAGCAGCCAAGTCGGTAGCGGGATCGCCGGGGTCGGGGAGCTGTTTTTT. It specifies CASSQVGSGIAGVGELFF.

J is TRBJ2-5 and V is TRBV9, with 8 bases lining up with TRBD2. There are 13 residues in the CDR3. V dropped 2 bases and J dropped 5; count of bases not matched to a gene: 2. In germline, CDR1 is SGDLS, CDR2 YYNGEE. The CDR3 sequence is CASSVSGTETQYF. The CDR3 DNA reads TGTGCCAGCAGCGTTAGCGGGACCGAGACCCAGTACTTC.

The chain uses TRBV7-2 and TRBJ2-1; no clear D gene. CDR3 length equals 13 residues. The V end lost 5 bases, the J end lost 10 bases, and 15 bases lay between the germline ends. Germline CDR1 is SGHTA and CDR2 is FQGNSA. Here the CDR3 DNA reads TGTGCCAGCAGCCCGATCCAGCGTGGGGAGCAGTTCTTC. This sequence encodes CASSPIQRGEQFF.

V and J are TRBV29-1 and TRBJ2-3; D ambiguous. V shed 5 bases and J shed 0 bases, with 12 bases lying between them. The germline V gene encodes CDR1 SQVTM and CDR2 ANQGSEA. This CDR3 is 14 amino acids long. CDR3: CSVNDVYSTDTQYF. The CDR3 nucleotides read TGCAGCGTTAACGACGTTTATAGCACAGATACGCAGTATTTT.

The V call is TRBV7-9, the J call TRBJ2-5, with 7 bases lining up with TRBD1. Per germline, CDR1 SEHNR and CDR2 FQNEAQ (reference sequence). Unmatched junction bases numbered 6, after V lost 0 bases and J lost 2 bases. This CDR3 spans 16 amino acids. The CDR3: CASSLASGTVQETQYF. The CDR3 DNA reads as TGTGCCAGCAGCTTAGCTTCCGGGACAGTTCAAGAGACCCAGTACTTC.

This chain links TRBV5-1 with TRBJ2-7, with D possibly matching TRBD2 (6 bases). The germline V gene has CDR1 SGHRS and CDR2 YFSETQ. CDR3 size: 20 residues. Trimming took off 0 bases at V and 0 bases at J, with 25 bases between the two ends. The CDR3 region is CASSLALLRDSGPSSYEQYF. DNA for the CDR3: TGCGCCAGCAGCTTGGCCTTACTCCGGGACTCCGGCCCCAGCTCCTACGAGCAGTACTTC.

The chain has TRBV5-1 and TRBJ1-1, with no clear D. Trimming took 2 bases from V and 5 from J, leaving 10 bases between them. CDR1 is SGHRS and CDR2 is YFSETQ in the germline V gene. The CDR3 length is 13 residues. The CDR3 loop is CASSFGKETEAFF. In DNA form, the CDR3 reads TGCGCCAGCAGCTTCGGAAAGGAGACTGAAGCTTTCTTT.

The rearrangement joins TRBV28 to TRBJ2-1; D remains ambiguous. The CDR3 runs 14 residues. The V end was cut by 3 bases, the J end by 5 bases, with 11 bases between. Germline CDR1 MDHEN, CDR2 SYDVKM. The DNA for the CDR3 is TGTGCCAGCAGTTTGGCCGATTGGGACAATGAGCAGTTCTTC. Translating gives CASSLADWDNEQFF.

V is TRBV18 and J is TRBJ2-7; TRBD1 agrees at 7 bases. The V segment lost 5 bases and the J segment 7 bases; nucleotides outside the gene matches: 17. The CDR3 sequence is 16 residues long. CDR1 KGHSH and CDR2 LQKENI come from the germline V gene. The CDR3 DNA is TGTGCCAGCTCATCGTTGACAGGGCCCCTTGGGGGTGAGCAGTACTTC. It specifies CASSSLTGPLGGEQYF.

The J gene is TRBJ2-5, the V gene TRBV11-2; perhaps D is TRBD1 or TRBD2 (5 bases each). The CDR3 runs 14 residues. Germline lookup yields CDR1 SGHAT and CDR2 FQNNGV. V was cut by 5 bases and J by 0 bases, with 10 bases left in between. CDR3 sequence reads: CASSLGPNQETQYF. The CDR3, as DNA: TGTGCCAGCAGCCTGGGACCGAACCAAGAGACCCAGTACTTC.

This clone was detected only a few times. Other DNA sequences in this sample translate to the same CDR3. V and J are TRBV7-2 and TRBJ2-7; the match to TRBD2 covers 8 bases. This CDR3 region has 16 residues. With 2 bases clipped from V and 0 bases from J, the junction kept 6 bases outside the gene matches. Germline assignment: CDR1 SGHTA and CDR2 FQGNSA. The CDR3 nucleotides are TGTGCCAGCAGCTTACGGGCGGGAGGATCCTCCTACGAGCAGTACTTC. Its translation is CASSLRAGGSSYEQYF.

The V and J genes are TRBV30 and TRBJ2-7, with unresolved D. The germline V gene has CDR1 GTSNPN and CDR2 SVGIG (reference sequence). The CDR3 sequence is 11 residues long. Trimming pared 4 bases from V and 0 bases from J, leaving 4 bases between. DNA of the CDR3: TGTGCCTGGAATAGCTCCTACGAGCAGTACTTC. This sequence encodes CAWNSSYEQYF.

This clone was seen many times. This rearrangement joins TRBV7-9 to TRBJ2-5, with D possibly being TRBD1 (5 bases). With 5 bases removed from V and 5 bases from J, the gap between germline ends came to 9 bases. From germline, CDR1 is SEHNR and CDR2 FQNEAQ (reference sequence). The CDR3 contains 12 residues. This CDR3 is CASSRGGETQYF. The DNA of the CDR3 is TGTGCCAGCAGCAGGGGTGGGGAGACCCAGTACTTC.

In its sample, this clone was seen many times. The chain carries TRBV29-1 and TRBJ1-2; D gene unclear. Germline V gene sequence: CDR1 SQVTM, CDR2 ANQGSEA. The V end lost 4 bases, the J end lost 2 bases, and 8 bases lay between the germline ends. The CDR3 runs to 12 residues. CDR3 sequence: CSVAGYNYGYTF. In DNA form, the CDR3 reads TGCAGCGTTGCGGGCTACAACTATGGCTACACCTTC.

V gene TRBV19 combines with J gene TRBJ2-1, with D hard to call. Germline V gives CDR1 LNHDA, CDR2 SQIVND (reference sequence). V lost 1 base and J lost 6, with 4 bases in between. The CDR3 runs to 12 residues. The CDR3 DNA follows: TGTGCCAGTAGTATAGGCCCCAATGAGCAGTTCTTC. Protein: CASSIGPNEQFF.

This chain links TRBV2 with TRBJ1-2; no clear D. The V gene lost 8 bases and the J gene lost 4 bases, with 14 bases spanning the gap. This CDR3 is 13 amino acids long. The germline gives CDR1 SNHLY, CDR2 FYNNEI. CDR3 residues: CASRIAAVYGYTF. The DNA for the CDR3 is TGTGCCAGCCGGATAGCGGCGGTCTATGGCTACACCTTC.

The CDR3 nucleotides are TGTGCCAGCAGCAGTAGCGGGTCGAGCTCCTACAATGAGCAGTTCTTC. Translation: CASSSSGSSSYNEQFF. The chain carries TRBV7-3 and TRBJ2-1, with 7 bases aligning to TRBD2. V dropped 5 bases and J dropped 0; count of bases not matched to a gene: 7. Germline V CDR1 and CDR2: SGHTA, FQGTGA. This CDR3 is built from 16 residues.

The V and J genes are TRBV5-4 and TRBJ2-5; TRBD2 aligns across 9 bases. CDR1 SGHNT and CDR2 YYREEE come from the germline V gene (reference sequence). The CDR3 totals 14 residues. After removal of 4 bases from V and 6 bases from J, the junction contained 7 bases not matched to a gene. The CDR3 region has the DNA TGTGCCAGCAGCGGGCGGGAGGGCAGGAAGACCCAGTACTTC. Residues: CASSGREGRKTQYF. Filled out from reference TRBV5-4 and TRBJ2-5, the complete variable domain reads ETGVTQSPTHLIKTRGQQVTLRCSSQSGHNTVSWYQQALGQGPQFIFQYYREEENGRGNFPPRFSGLQFPNYSSELNVNALELDDSALYLCASSGREGRKTQYFGPGTRLLVL.

The J gene is TRBJ2-1, the V gene TRBV6-1; D not resolved. Germline assignment: CDR1 MNHNS and CDR2 SASEGT. Trimming pared 0 bases from V and 7 bases from J, leaving 1 base between. The length of the CDR3 is 11 residues. The DNA of the CDR3 is TGTGCCAGCAGTGAAGCGAATGAGCAGTTCTTC. This gives the protein CASSEANEQFF.